A single sample is the source of the 19 T cell receptor beta chains below, sequenced in a study of metastatic and nonmetastatic thyroid tumors. TCRdb reanalyzed the PCR reads with MiXCR. Here the sample spans 30,000 to 35,000 clones, roughly a fifth being singletons. Patients underwent thyroid surgery, and none had received any treatment before it. Material: blood. These receptors all come from a female donor with papillary thyroid cancer or a benign thyroid nodule (not recorded which). Some clones in this sample may be carry-over from other donors' samples.

V usage is TRBV5-1 and J usage is TRBJ1-2; D possibly corresponds to TRBD1 (6 bases). V lost 0 bases and J 4 bases, leaving 13 bases between the germline ends. From germline, CDR1 is SGHRS and CDR2 YFSETQ. The CDR3 runs to 15 residues. CDR3 amino acids: CASSLDRARSYGYTF. The CDR3 DNA is TGCGCCAGCAGCTTGGACAGGGCGAGAAGCTATGGCTACACCTTC.

To note about this clone: Compared with germline, one end of the junction differs, possibly owing to a read error. This rearrangement joins TRBV9 to TRBJ2-2; D perhaps matches TRBD2 (5 bases). The germline V gene encodes CDR1 SGDLS and CDR2 YYNGEE. The CDR3 has 13 amino acids. The CDR3 bases are TGTGCCAGCAAACCGGGGAACACCGGTGAGCTGTTTTTT. It encodes CASKPGNTGELFF.

The table lists this clone with many counts. This chain joins TRBV12-3 or TRBV12-4 and TRBJ1-1; D is uncertain. This CDR3 region has 13 residues. Deletions cut 4 bases from V and 5 bases from J, with 11 bases between. The CDR3 DNA reads as TGTGCCAGCAGTTCCACGTGGGGTACTGAAGCTTTCTTT. It translates to CASSSTWGTEAFF.

J is TRBJ2-7 and V is TRBV7-2; 10 bases are shared with TRBD2. The CDR3 runs to 15 residues. The V gene end was trimmed by 3 bases and the J gene end by 0 bases; junction bases not matched to a gene: 2. The germline V gene has CDR1 SGHTA and CDR2 FQGNSA. In DNA, the CDR3 is TGTGCCAGCAGCTTTGCTAGCGGGAGCTCCTACGAGCAGTACTTC. Its translation is CASSFASGSSYEQYF.

To note about this clone: A much larger clone is a single base away; this may be a read error. The chain carries TRBV20-1 and TRBJ2-1; the match to TRBD2 covers 7 bases. Trimming took 2 bases from V and 9 from J; bases not matched to a gene: 16. The germline gives CDR1 DFQATT, CDR2 SNEGSKA (reference sequence). This CDR3 comprises 16 residues. CDR3 in DNA: TGCAGTGCTAGACCCTTAAACAGTGGGCGGGGGAGTGAGCAGTTCTTC. This translates into CSARPLNSGRGSEQFF.

This clone appeared a few times. Being one base from a much bigger clone, this may be a read error. The final CDR3 position lacks the conserved phenylalanine or tryptophan, pointing to a likely read error. This sequence joins TRBV4-3 and TRBJ2-3; D may be TRBD2 (6 bases). The CDR3 extends over 14 amino acids. Germline lookup yields CDR1 LGHNA and CDR2 YSLEER. The V end lost 4 bases, the J end lost 6 bases, and 14 bases lay between the germline ends. Here the CDR3 DNA reads TGCGCCAGCAGCCTAATGAGGGCGGGGGATACGCAGTATCTT. The encoded protein is CASSLMRAGDTQYL.

This clone occurred many times. The rearrangement joins TRBV18 to TRBJ1-5; D not certain. Trimming pared 2 bases from V and 5 bases from J, leaving 10 bases between. CDR3 length: 14 residues. Germline V gene data show CDR1 as KGHSH and CDR2 as LQKENI. The DNA of the CDR3 is TGTGCCAGCTCACCAGGGTTTGAGGATCAGCCCCAGCATTTT. Amino acids: CASSPGFEDQPQHF.

CDR3 in DNA: TGTGCCAGCAGCTCACGGGAAAGAAACACCATATATTTT. Encoded protein: CASSSRERNTIYF. This chain links TRBV7-9 with TRBJ1-3; D is unclear. The ends were cut back, 4 bases at V and 5 bases at J, with 9 bases in the middle. Germline CDR1 reads SEHNR; CDR2 reads FQNEAQ (reference sequence). The CDR3 is 13 amino acids.

This clone was recorded many times. The rearrangement joins TRBV20-1 to TRBJ2-1; D call uncertain. V lost 4 bases, J lost 5 bases, and 12 bases lay in between. Germline CDR1 DFQATT, CDR2 SNEGSKA (reference sequence). This CDR3 is built from 13 residues. As DNA, the CDR3 is TGCAGTGCTACCCAAGGGCTACACAATGAGCAGTTCTTC. Its protein product is CSATQGLHNEQFF.

This clone occurred a few times. The V call is TRBV28, the J call TRBJ1-2; unclear D gene. The V end was cut by 6 bases, the J end by 3 bases, with 17 bases between. Germline-derived CDR1 and CDR2 are MDHEN and SYDVKM. There are 15 residues in the CDR3. The CDR3 loop is CASRDRGLGDYGYTF. DNA for the CDR3: TGTGCCAGCAGGGATCGCGGCCTTGGGGACTATGGCTACACCTTC.

This chain connects TRBV28 to TRBJ1-5, with unresolved D. The V and J ends lost 7 bases and 0 bases respectively, with 13 bases between them. Germline loops: CDR1 MDHEN, CDR2 SYDVKM. The CDR3 runs to 15 residues. The CDR3 coding sequence is TGTGCCAGCACTCATCGAGGAGTTAGCAATCAGCCCCAGCATTTT. This encodes CASTHRGVSNQPQHF.

This clone occurred a few times. This rearrangement joins TRBV6-6 to TRBJ1-2, with D possibly matching TRBD1 (5 bases). CDR3 length: 14 residues. Germline V CDR1 and CDR2: MNHNY, SVGAGI (reference sequence). The V and J ends lost 2 bases and 3 bases respectively, with 10 bases between them. Here the CDR3 reads CASSYKGTDYGYTF. The CDR3 DNA follows: TGTGCCAGCAGTTACAAAGGGACTGACTATGGCTACACCTTC.

This clone was counted a few times. V gene TRBV12-3 or TRBV12-4 combines with J gene TRBJ1-2; perhaps TRBD1 as D (5 bases). Trimming took 5 bases from V and 1 from J, leaving 17 bases between them. CDR3 length equals 16 residues. The CDR3 spells CASSVRQGHSNYGYTF. For the CDR3, the DNA is TGTGCCAGCAGTGTACGGCAGGGCCACAGTAACTATGGCTACACCTTC.

The chain uses TRBV4-1 and TRBJ2-7; D is ambiguous. V lost 1 base, J lost 9 bases, and 7 bases lay in between. In germline, CDR1 is MGHRA, CDR2 YSYEKL. The CDR3 totals 11 residues. CDR3 coding DNA: TGCGCCAGCAGCCAAGGACAAGGGCAGTACTTC. Amino acids: CASSQGQGQYF.

This clone was seen ten or more times. The chain is built from TRBV27 and TRBJ2-3, with D tentatively TRBD2 (7 bases). Between the trimmed V and J ends, which lost 4 bases and 1 base, there was a span of 21 bases. From germline, CDR1 is MNHEY and CDR2 SMNVEV (reference sequence). The CDR3 consists of 18 residues. CDR3 amino acids: CASSSRGGGGIGTDTQYF. The CDR3 coding sequence is TGTGCCAGCAGTTCGAGGGGGGGGGGAGGGATCGGCACAGATACGCAGTATTTT.

The chain carries TRBV9 and TRBJ2-1, with 8 bases identical to TRBD2. The germline CDR1 and CDR2 sequences are SGDLS and YYNGEE. With V trimmed by 3 bases and J by 4 bases, 12 bases remained unmatched. This CDR3 spans 17 amino acids. CDR3 region: CASSAFGGRQLYNEQFF. DNA for the CDR3: TGTGCCAGCAGCGCGTTTGGCGGGAGGCAGTTGTACAATGAGCAGTTCTTC.

The chain recombines TRBV7-2 with TRBJ1-1; D perhaps matches TRBD1 (6 bases). Germline values: CDR1 SGHTA, CDR2 FQGNSA. With 5 bases removed from V and 4 bases from J, the gap between germline ends came to 14 bases. CDR3 length equals 14 residues. The CDR3 DNA sequence: TGTGCCAGCAGCCTACAGGGAAAGGGCACTGAAGCTTTCTTT. Its translation is CASSLQGKGTEAFF.

This clone was observed at least ten times. The V and J genes are TRBV7-9 and TRBJ2-2, with D unclear. The CDR3 is 13 amino acids. Deletions cut 3 bases from V and 6 bases from J, with 8 bases between. Germline V gene data show CDR1 as SEHNR and CDR2 as FQNEAQ (reference sequence). The CDR3 spells CASSLLSAGELFF. CDR3 bases: TGTGCCAGCAGCTTGTTAAGTGCCGGGGAGCTGTTTTTT. Filled out from reference TRBV7-9 and TRBJ2-2, the complete variable domain reads DTGVSQNPRHKITKRGQNVTFRCDPISEHNRLYWYRQTLGQGPEFLTYFQNEAQLEKSRLLSDRFSAERPKGSFSTLEIQRTEQGDSAMYLCASSLLSAGELFFGEGSRLTVL.

CDR3 nucleotide sequence: TGCGCCAGCAGCTTTACGGGGTACGAGCAGTACTTC. Translating gives CASSFTGYEQYF. This rearrangement joins TRBV5-1 to TRBJ2-7; possible D gene TRBD2, 5 bases. Germline values: CDR1 SGHRS, CDR2 YFSETQ. The CDR3 has 12 amino acids. Trimming stripped 2 bases from V and 4 bases from J, with 7 bases between.